This TCR beta chain was obtained from a study of OX40 agonist ivuxolimab in advanced cancers. Assay: immunoSEQ multiplex PCR; the TCRdb copy retains only in-frame clones and omits some. The table shows tens of thousands of clones, with around 77% occurring only once. This clone was counted once. The sequence came from an adult with an advanced solid tumor such as melanoma, head and neck, liver or kidney cancer. Sequenced material: CD4+ or CD8+ T cells sorted from blood, taken in a trial of the OX40 agonist ivuxolimab.

The CDR3 coding sequence is TGTGCCAGCAGCTTGGATAGCGTTCCCTACAATGAGCAGTTCTTC. Translation gives CASSLDSVPYNEQFF. This chain connects TRBV5-6 to TRBJ2-1, with D maybe TRBD2 (5 bases). The germline V and J ends were trimmed by 0 bases and 2 bases, with 9 bases remaining between them. Germline V gene sequence: CDR1 SGHDT, CDR2 YYEEEE. The CDR3 is made up of 15 amino acids.